These 9 T cell receptor beta chains originate from one sample sequenced in a study of blood T cell repertoires in COVID-19 (dated by TCRdb to 2018 to 2021). The receptor library was made with the immunoSEQ multiplex PCR assay. TCRdb took this table from immuneACCESS and kept in-frame rearrangements with V and J called. Such tables lack part of the clones; where checked against another copy, unresolved V genes explain under half of the gap, and the rest is unexplained. The sample has roughly 160,000 clones on record, under 90% of them singletons. 10% to 13% of the sample is taken by the ten largest. The sequencing input was peripheral blood. Every receptor here comes from a woman at least 80 years old with active or convalescent COVID-19.

This chain uses TRBV28 with TRBJ1-4, with D maybe TRBD1 (6 bases). The V gene's germline CDR1 is MDHEN and CDR2 SYDVKM. V lost 2 bases to trimming and J lost 4 bases, with 8 bases between them. The CDR3 sequence is 14 residues long. CDR3 coding DNA: TGTGCCAGCAGTTTAACAGGGAGTAATGAAAAACTGTTTTTT. Protein sequence: CASSLTGSNEKLFF.

V usage is TRBV6-5 and J usage is TRBJ1-6, with a weak D call TRBD1 (5 bases). The CDR3 covers 14 residues. Trimming shortened V by 8 bases and J by 5 bases, and 13 bases separated the two germline ends. Looked up from germline, CDR1 is MNHEY and CDR2 is SVGAGI. The CDR3 region has the DNA TGTGCCAGCCGGTTTGGGGGGAATAATTCACCCCTCCACTTT. Its translation is CASRFGGNNSPLHF.

The chain has TRBV30 and TRBJ2-6, with 8 bases that match TRBD1. V lost 2 bases to trimming and J lost 0 bases; unmatched junction nucleotides: 3. The V gene's germline CDR1 is GTSNPN and CDR2 SVGIG (reference sequence). The CDR3 is made up of 16 amino acids. CDR3 region: CAWSTGGISGANVLTF. The DNA of the CDR3 is TGTGCCTGGAGTACAGGGGGAATCTCTGGGGCCAACGTCCTGACTTTC.

The chain recombines TRBV2 with TRBJ2-6; tentative D call: TRBD1 (5 bases). The CDR3 covers 14 residues. Trimming pared 6 bases from V and 4 bases from J, leaving 10 bases between. The V gene's germline CDR1 is SNHLY and CDR2 FYNNEI. The CDR3 loop reads CASRAGSGANVLTF. The CDR3, as DNA: TGTGCCAGCAGGGCAGGGTCCGGGGCCAACGTCCTGACTTTC. Supplemented by reference TRBV2 and TRBJ2-6, the full variable domain reads EPEVTQTPSHQVTQMGQEVILRCVPISNHLYFYWYRQILGQKVEFLVSFYNNEISEKSEIFDDQFSVERPDGSNFTLKIRSTKLEDSAMYFCASRAGSGANVLTFGAGSRLTVL.

V and J are TRBV7-9 and TRBJ2-4; 13 nucleotides align to TRBD2. The germline CDR1 and CDR2 sequences are SEHNR and FQNEAQ (reference sequence). The CDR3 spans 16 residues. Germline trimming cut 5 bases from V and 4 bases from J; bases unmatched to any gene: 5. The CDR3 DNA reads TGTGCCAGCAGCCAGGCGACTAGCGGGAGGAAAAACATTCAGTACTTC. As protein: CASSQATSGRKNIQYF. Combining the CDR3 with reference TRBV7-9 and TRBJ2-4 gives the whole variable domain DTGVSQNPRHKITKRGQNVTFRCDPISEHNRLYWYRQTLGQGPEFLTYFQNEAQLEKSRLLSDRFSAERPKGSFSTLEIQRTEQGDSAMYLCASSQATSGRKNIQYFGAGTRLSVL.

The rearrangement joins TRBV11-2 to TRBJ2-2; possible D gene TRBD2, 6 bases. The V gene lost 0 bases and the J gene lost 6 bases, with 8 bases spanning the gap. Germline V gene data show CDR1 as SGHAT and CDR2 as FQNNGV. The CDR3 totals 14 residues. DNA for the CDR3: TGTGCCAGCAGCTTAGATCGGGACTCCGGGGAGCTGTTTTTT. It specifies CASSLDRDSGELFF.

The CDR3 loop reads CASSLDGRYNEQFF. The CDR3 region has the DNA TGCGCCAGCAGCTTGGACGGCAGGTATAATGAGCAGTTCTTC. V and J are TRBV5-1 and TRBJ2-1; unclear D gene. Between the trimmed V and J ends, which lost 0 bases and 7 bases, there was a span of 11 bases. This CDR3 comprises 14 residues. From germline, CDR1 is SGHRS and CDR2 YFSETQ.

The rearrangement uses TRBV5-1 and TRBJ2-5, with D perhaps TRBD2 (6 bases). The CDR3 covers 18 residues. Trimming removed 4 bases from V and 3 bases from J, with 25 bases in between. In germline, CDR1 is SGHRS, CDR2 YFSETQ. The CDR3 protein is CASSLDNRLSGTEETQYF. The CDR3 region has the DNA TGCGCCAGCAGCCTAGACAACCGATTATCCGGGACTGAAGAGACCCAGTACTTC. Full variable domain (missing parts from reference TRBV5-1 and TRBJ2-5): KAGVTQTPRYLIKTRGQQVTLSCSPISGHRSVSWYQQTPGQGLQFLFEYFSETQRNKGNFPGRFSGRQFSNSRSEMNVSTLELGDSALYLCASSLDNRLSGTEETQYFGPGTRLLVL.

V usage is TRBV5-1 and J usage is TRBJ2-1; 7 bases fit TRBD1. The V gene's germline CDR1 is SGHRS and CDR2 YFSETQ. This CDR3 contains 14 residues. Unmatched junction bases numbered 9, after V lost 5 bases and J lost 7 bases. For the CDR3, the DNA is TGCGCCAGCAGTCCATCTACAGGGGTGAATGAGCAGTTCTTC. Encoded protein: CASSPSTGVNEQFF.